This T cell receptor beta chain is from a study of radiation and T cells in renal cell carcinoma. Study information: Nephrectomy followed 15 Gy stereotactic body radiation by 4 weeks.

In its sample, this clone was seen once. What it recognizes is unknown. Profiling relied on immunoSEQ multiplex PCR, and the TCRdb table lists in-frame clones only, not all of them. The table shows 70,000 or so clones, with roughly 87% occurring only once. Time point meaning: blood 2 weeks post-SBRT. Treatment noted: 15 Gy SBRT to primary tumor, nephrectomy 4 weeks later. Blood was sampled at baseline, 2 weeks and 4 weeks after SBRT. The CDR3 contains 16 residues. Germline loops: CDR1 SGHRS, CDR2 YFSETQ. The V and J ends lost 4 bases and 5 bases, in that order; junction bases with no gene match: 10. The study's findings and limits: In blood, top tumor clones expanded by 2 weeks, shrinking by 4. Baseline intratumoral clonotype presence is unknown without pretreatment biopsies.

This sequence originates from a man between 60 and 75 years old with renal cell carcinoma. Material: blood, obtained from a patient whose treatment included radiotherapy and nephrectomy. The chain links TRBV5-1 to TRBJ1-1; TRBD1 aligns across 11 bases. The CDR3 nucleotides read TGCGCCAGCAGCCCTTTTCAGGACAGGGGGCATACTGAAGCTTTCTTT. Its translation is CASSPFQDRGHTEAFF.